These 8 T cell receptor beta chains came from one sample sequenced in a study of blood T cell repertoires in COVID-19. Generated by immunoSEQ multiplex PCR, the TCRdb table keeps only in-frame clones and is missing some. The profile shows about 180,000 clones, more than 75% of them singletons. The sequencing sample was made of peripheral blood. The receptor set was obtained from an older woman with COVID-19, enrolled during active disease.

This rearrangement joins TRBV6-2 or TRBV6-3 to TRBJ2-1, with D perhaps TRBD2 (6 bases). CDR3 length: 13 amino acids. Germline V gene sequence: CDR1 MNHEY, CDR2 SVGEGT. The V end was cut by 5 bases, the J end by 4 bases, with 9 bases between. CDR3 in amino acids: CASSLARYNEQFF. The DNA for the CDR3 is TGTGCCAGCAGTCTAGCGAGATACAATGAGCAGTTCTTC.

The chain couples TRBV10-3 to TRBJ1-2; TRBD1 might be the D (6 bases). Germline CDR1 reads ENHRY; CDR2 reads SYGVKD. V lost 4 bases, J lost 8 bases, and 17 bases lay in between. This CDR3 is 14 amino acids long. Here the CDR3 reads CAISARQESGGYTF. The DNA for the CDR3 is TGTGCCATCAGTGCCCGACAGGAGTCGGGAGGCTACACCTTC.

The CDR3 sequence is CASSPEMREGHEQYF. The CDR3 region has the DNA TGTGCCAGCAGCCCTGAGATGCGGGAGGGCCACGAGCAGTACTTC. The V gene is TRBV5-6, the J gene TRBJ2-7; 9 nucleotides agree with TRBD2. This CDR3 has 15 residues. V was pared by 4 bases and J by 5 bases, with 10 bases of the junction left unmatched. The germline CDR1 and CDR2 sequences are SGHDT and YYEEEE.

The chain carries TRBV18 and TRBJ2-7; tentative D call: TRBD1 (7 bases). Trimming stripped 4 bases from V and 7 bases from J, with 17 bases between. The CDR3 is 14 residues long. The germline V gene has CDR1 KGHSH and CDR2 LQKENI. The chain's CDR3 is CASSLRTGREEQYF. CDR3 coding DNA: TGTGCCAGCTCACTGAGGACAGGCCGGGAGGAGCAGTACTTC.

The chain employs TRBV29-1 and TRBJ1-4; D unclear. Per germline, CDR1 SQVTM and CDR2 ANQGSEA. CDR3 length equals 13 residues. V was cut by 0 bases and J by 4 bases, with 6 bases left in between. The CDR3 here is CSVEDPYNEKLFF. Here the CDR3 DNA reads TGCAGCGTTGAAGATCCCTATAATGAAAAACTGTTTTTT.

The chain uses TRBV3-1 (or the pseudogene TRBV3-2) and TRBJ1-2; D possibly corresponds to TRBD1 (6 bases). The CDR3 spans 14 residues. CDR1 is LGHDT and CDR2 is YNNKEL in the germline V gene (reference sequence). V shed 4 bases and J shed 8 bases, with 17 bases lying between them. The DNA for the CDR3 is TGTGCCAGCAGCCCCCGAGGACAGTCGGGGGGCTACACCTTC. As protein: CASSPRGQSGGYTF.

The rearrangement uses TRBV7-3 and TRBJ1-1, with D tentatively TRBD1 (5 bases). The germline V and J ends were trimmed by 5 bases and 7 bases, with 11 bases remaining between them. The CDR3 contains 12 residues. Germline-derived CDR1 and CDR2 are SGHTA and FQGTGA. CDR3 in DNA: TGTGCCAGCAGCGGGGCGGGGCGTGAAGCTTTCTTT. It encodes CASSGAGREAFF.

The chain is built from TRBV30 and TRBJ2-2; D not resolved. Germline-derived CDR1 and CDR2 are GTSNPN and SVGIG (reference sequence). V lost 0 bases and J lost 6, with 11 bases in between. The CDR3 spans 14 residues. CDR3 DNA: TGTGCCTGGAGTGTAAACCAAGCCTCCGGGGAGCTGTTTTTT. This sequence encodes CAWSVNQASGELFF.